The 28 T cell receptor beta chains listed next were all sequenced from one sample in a study of CD8 T cells in Susac syndrome. cDNA came from roughly 0.47 to 1 ug RNA primed by random hexamers. TCRdb independently ran MiXCR on the immunoSEQ multiplex PCR reads; one entry per CDR3 protein. This table has 170,000 or so distinct CDR3 sequences, roughly 94% appearing once. Sequenced: CD4+ T cells from PBMCs. The origin of the receptors is a human donor with Susac syndrome.

This sequence joins TRBV7-9 and TRBJ2-1, with 8 bases matching TRBD2. The junction had 19 bases not matched to a gene; V was cut back by 5 bases and J by 10 bases. The CDR3 is 17 residues long. The germline gives CDR1 SEHNR, CDR2 FQNEAQ (reference sequence). This CDR3 is CASSPRRGGPLRNEQFF. CDR3 coding DNA: TGTGCCAGCAGCCCCCGTCGGGGGGGACCTCTCCGAAACGAGCAGTTCTTC.

The chain joins TRBV12-3 or TRBV12-4 to TRBJ2-7, with TRBD2 matching over 10 bases. V shed 6 bases, J shed 5 bases, and the junction held 7 bases outside the gene matches. The CDR3 contains 14 residues. CDR3 protein: CASRTGTSAHEQYF. The CDR3 nucleotides are TGTGCCAGCAGAACCGGGACTAGCGCCCACGAGCAGTACTTC.

The chain uses TRBV24-1 and TRBJ2-3; no firm D call. CDR1 is KGHDR, CDR2 SFDVKD, per germline. The CDR3 consists of 14 residues. With 4 bases removed from V and 6 bases from J, the gap between germline ends came to 13 bases. As DNA, the CDR3 is TGTGCCACCAGTGACCCAGCCTCCCGGGATACGCAGTATTTT. This translates into CATSDPASRDTQYF.

This sequence joins TRBV5-4 and TRBJ2-1; D perhaps matches TRBD2 (5 bases). Germline-derived CDR1 and CDR2 are SGHNT and YYREEE (reference sequence). The CDR3 sequence is 15 residues long. The V end lost 4 bases, the J end lost 2 bases, and 13 bases lay between the germline ends. CDR3 sequence (DNA): TGTGCCAGCAGCCTCACTAGTCCCCCCTACAATGAGCAGTTCTTC. Protein product: CASSLTSPPYNEQFF. The full variable domain, in which reference TRBV5-4 and TRBJ2-1 provide the parts outside the CDR3, is ETGVTQSPTHLIKTRGQQVTLRCSSQSGHNTVSWYQQALGQGPQFIFQYYREEENGRGNFPPRFSGLQFPNYSSELNVNALELDDSALYLCASSLTSPPYNEQFFGPGTRLTVL.

The CDR3 DNA reads as TGCGCCAGCAGCCTTTGGAGAGGGGTAAACGAAAAACTGTTTTTT. Amino acids: CASSLWRGVNEKLFF. The rearrangement uses TRBV4-3 and TRBJ1-4, with D perhaps matching TRBD1 (5 bases). The V and J ends lost 4 bases and 8 bases respectively, with 17 bases between them. Germline assignment: CDR1 LGHNA and CDR2 YSLEER. This CDR3 comprises 15 residues.

The rearrangement joins TRBV4-2 to TRBJ2-3, with 9 nucleotides matching TRBD2. The CDR3 spans 15 residues. Germline CDR1 reads LGHNA; CDR2 reads YNFKEQ. The junction had 5 bases not matched to a gene; V was cut back by 1 base and J by 6 bases. CDR3 protein: CASSQGLAVADTQYF. CDR3 nucleotides: TGTGCCAGCAGCCAAGGACTAGCGGTCGCTGATACGCAGTATTTT.

The J gene is TRBJ2-1, the V gene TRBV20-1; TRBD2 matches at 8 bases. This CDR3 has 13 amino acids. Germline V lookup: CDR1 DFQATT, CDR2 SNEGSKA (reference sequence). V dropped 3 bases and J dropped 4; count of bases not matched to a gene: 2. CDR3 residues: CSASGRGYNEQFF. DNA of the CDR3: TGCAGTGCTAGCGGGAGGGGTTACAATGAGCAGTTCTTC.

The genes are TRBV20-1 and TRBJ2-1; D unresolved. V was clipped by 5 bases and J by 4 bases, with 12 bases between them. CDR3 size: 13 residues. The germline V gene has CDR1 DFQATT and CDR2 SNEGSKA (reference sequence). The CDR3 loop is CSAFSPRYNEQFF. The CDR3 DNA reads as TGCAGTGCTTTTAGCCCCCGGTACAATGAGCAGTTCTTC.

The V gene is TRBV30, the J gene TRBJ2-7; unclear D gene. Trimming shortened V by 3 bases and J by 6 bases, and 18 bases separated the two germline ends. The CDR3 has 14 residues. Per the germline V gene, CDR1 is GTSNPN and CDR2 is SVGIG (reference sequence). The CDR3 sequence: CAWRATITVSEQYF. As DNA, the CDR3 is TGTGCCTGGAGGGCGACAATTACGGTGTCCGAGCAGTACTTC.

In its sample, this clonotype was seen once. CDR3 sequence: CAISDPLQAGELFF. The CDR3 nucleotides are TGTGCCATCAGTGACCCCCTTCAGGCCGGGGAGCTGTTTTTT. The rearrangement uses TRBV10-3 and TRBJ2-2; D not resolved. Trimming took off 3 bases at V and 6 bases at J, with 11 bases between the two ends. This CDR3 spans 14 amino acids. From germline, CDR1 is ENHRY and CDR2 SYGVKD.

V is TRBV24-1 and J is TRBJ1-5; 9 nucleotides agree with TRBD1. The germline gives CDR1 KGHDR, CDR2 SFDVKD. This CDR3 comprises 15 residues. V gave up 11 bases and J gave up 6 bases; unmatched junction bases: 13. The CDR3: CARRVRDRVGQPQHF. The CDR3 coding sequence is TGTGCCAGAAGAGTCCGGGACAGGGTGGGTCAGCCCCAGCATTTT.

V and J are TRBV15 and TRBJ2-3, with 9 bases lining up with TRBD2. The CDR3 length is 15 residues. CDR1 and CDR2 (germline): LNHNV, YYDKDF (reference sequence). V lost 7 bases and J lost 5; bases outside the gene matches: 10. CDR3 amino acids: CATTRVGGRVDTQYF. CDR3 sequence (DNA): TGTGCCACCACGAGGGTTGGCGGGAGGGTAGATACGCAGTATTTT.

The gene calls are TRBV28 and TRBJ2-2; D gene ambiguous. Trimming took off 2 bases at V and 5 bases at J, with 6 bases between the two ends. CDR1 and CDR2 (germline): MDHEN, SYDVKM. The CDR3 extends over 13 amino acids. This CDR3 is CASSLPRTGELFF. DNA of the CDR3: TGTGCCAGCAGTTTACCTAGAACCGGGGAGCTGTTTTTT.

CDR3 in amino acids: CSAGGTGSYNEQFF. The DNA for the CDR3 is TGCAGTGCTGGCGGCACAGGCTCTTACAATGAGCAGTTCTTC. The genes are TRBV20-1 and TRBJ2-1; possibly TRBD1 for D (5 bases). Germline values: CDR1 DFQATT, CDR2 SNEGSKA (reference sequence). The CDR3 runs 14 residues. V was pared by 5 bases and J by 4 bases, with 15 bases between.

The chain employs TRBV18 and TRBJ1-1; 8 bases align to TRBD1. Germline loops: CDR1 KGHSH, CDR2 LQKENI. CDR3 size: 15 residues. V lost 4 bases, J lost 7 bases, and 11 bases stayed unmatched. CDR3 region: CASSLIQGANGEAFF. In DNA form, the CDR3 reads TGTGCCAGCTCACTGATCCAGGGGGCGAACGGTGAAGCTTTCTTT.

This clonotype appeared once. The chain combines TRBV5-1 with TRBJ1-1; D gene uncertain. The CDR3 is made up of 15 amino acids. Deletions cut 3 bases from V and 0 bases from J, with 12 bases between. The germline V gene has CDR1 SGHRS and CDR2 YFSETQ. CDR3 nucleotide sequence: TGCGCCAGCAGCTCGATCTCTCCGATGAACACTGAAGCTTTCTTT. Amino acids: CASSSISPMNTEAFF. Full variable domain (rest looked up from reference TRBV5-1 and TRBJ1-1): KAGVTQTPRYLIKTRGQQVTLSCSPISGHRSVSWYQQTPGQGLQFLFEYFSETQRNKGNFPGRFSGRQFSNSRSEMNVSTLELGDSALYLCASSSISPMNTEAFFGQGTRLTVV.

The chain combines TRBV29-1 with TRBJ1-1; D may be TRBD1 (5 bases). Trimming cost V 3 bases and J 4 bases, with 9 bases left between them. The CDR3 extends over 12 amino acids. CDR1 and CDR2 from the germline V gene are SQVTM and ANQGSEA. For the CDR3, the DNA is TGCAGCGTTGATCCGGGGGGCACTGAAGCTTTCTTT. Its translation: CSVDPGGTEAFF.

CDR3 residues: CASSHLAGGPGEQYF. For the CDR3, the DNA is TGTGCCAGCAGCCATCTAGCGGGAGGGCCGGGGGAGCAGTACTTC. The genes are TRBV3-1 and TRBJ2-7, with TRBD2 identical over 12 bases. Germline-derived CDR1 and CDR2 are LGHDT and YNNKEL (reference sequence). V gave up 3 bases and J gave up 7 bases; unmatched junction bases: 7. This CDR3 has 15 residues.

The rearrangement links TRBV20-1 to TRBJ2-1; 7 positions match TRBD2. Germline V gives CDR1 DFQATT, CDR2 SNEGSKA (reference sequence). This CDR3 region has 14 residues. V was clipped by 5 bases and J by 4 bases; unmatched bases: 8. The CDR3 protein is CSALAGRGYNEQFF. The CDR3 DNA sequence: TGCAGTGCTTTAGCGGGTCGGGGGTACAATGAGCAGTTCTTC.

The chain employs TRBV7-2 and TRBJ2-5, with D hard to call. The V and J ends lost 1 base and 0 bases respectively, with 3 bases between them. Germline V gives CDR1 SGHTA, CDR2 FQGNSA. The CDR3 runs 13 residues. CDR3 residues: CASSLVYQETQYF. The CDR3, as DNA: TGTGCCAGCAGCTTAGTTTACCAAGAGACCCAGTACTTC.

The V gene is TRBV7-2, the J gene TRBJ2-3, with D unresolved. There are 14 residues in the CDR3. The V gene lost 1 base and the J gene lost 3 bases, with 8 bases spanning the gap. Germline V gene data show CDR1 as SGHTA and CDR2 as FQGNSA. This CDR3 reads CASSLESRTDTQYF. In nucleotides, the CDR3 is TGTGCCAGCAGCTTAGAGTCTCGGACAGATACGCAGTATTTT.

The chain carries TRBV4-1 and TRBJ2-3; 9 bases match TRBD2. Germline CDR1 MGHRA, CDR2 YSYEKL. CDR3 length: 16 amino acids. J lost 0 bases, V lost 4 bases, and 5 bases had no gene match. CDR3 bases: TGCGCCAGCAGCCGGCGGCTAGCGGGGAGCACAGATACGCAGTATTTT. Translation: CASSRRLAGSTDTQYF.

The chain is built from TRBV20-1 and TRBJ2-1; TRBD2 agrees at 10 bases. This CDR3 comprises 16 residues. V dropped 0 bases and J dropped 9; count of bases not matched to a gene: 11. Germline V gives CDR1 DFQATT, CDR2 SNEGSKA (reference sequence). CDR3 protein: CSARDPASGRQGEQFF. In DNA, the CDR3 is TGCAGTGCTAGAGACCCAGCTAGCGGGAGACAAGGTGAGCAGTTCTTC.

The V and J genes are TRBV6-6 and TRBJ1-2; D perhaps matches TRBD1 (6 bases). The length of the CDR3 is 12 residues. CDR1 is MNHNY, CDR2 SVGAGI, per germline (reference sequence). Between the trimmed V and J ends, which lost 4 bases and 10 bases, there was a span of 13 bases. Here the CDR3 DNA reads TGTGCCAGCAGTTCCTCGGACAGCGCCTACACCTTC. Its translation is CASSSSDSAYTF.

This chain uses TRBV12-3 or TRBV12-4 with TRBJ2-6, with D possibly called TRBD1 or TRBD2 (7 bases each). The CDR3 contains 17 residues. Trimming stripped 6 bases from V and 1 base from J, with 16 bases between. CDR3 coding DNA: TGTGCCAGCAGCCGTAGACAGGGAGGGTCTGGGGCCAACGTCCTGACTTTC. Protein: CASSRRQGGSGANVLTF.

The chain carries TRBV5-1 and TRBJ2-5, with D hard to call. CDR3 length equals 15 residues. In germline, CDR1 is SGHRS, CDR2 YFSETQ. V was cut by 2 bases and J by 1 base, with 12 bases left in between. The CDR3 reads CASSLSHRLQETQYF. CDR3 bases: TGCGCCAGCAGCTTATCTCACAGACTCCAAGAGACCCAGTACTTC.

The chain joins TRBV30 to TRBJ1-6; tentatively, D is TRBD1 (6 bases). Germline-derived CDR1 and CDR2 are GTSNPN and SVGIG (reference sequence). The ends were cut back, 0 bases at V and 8 bases at J, with 14 bases in the middle. There are 15 residues in the CDR3. Written as DNA, the CDR3 is TGTGCCTGGAGTGTAGAACCAGGGGAGGATTCACCCCTCCACTTT. Encoded protein: CAWSVEPGEDSPLHF.

The V gene is TRBV6-6, the J gene TRBJ1-1, with unresolved D. Trimming removed 7 bases at V and 0 bases at J, with 9 bases between. The CDR3 runs to 13 residues. CDR1 and CDR2 (germline): MNHNY, SVGAGI (reference sequence). CDR3 loop: CASNPRMNTEAFF. The CDR3 DNA reads as TGTGCCAGCAACCCCAGAATGAACACTGAAGCTTTCTTT.